This T cell receptor (beta chain) is drawn from a study of CXCR3-negative and CXCR3-positive naive CD8 T cells. Libraries of TRB cDNA were made by 5' RACE and carried UMIs. From the 5' RACE reads, TCRdb lists one entry per CDR3 protein and no DNA. The sample includes 84,000 or so distinct CDR3 sequences. Germline assignment: CDR1 SEHNR and CDR2 FQNEAQ (reference sequence). This CDR3 region has 11 residues. On this clonotype: Its antigen is not identified.

Study-wide points: Comparison of naive cells showed more hydrophobic TRB CDR3s in CXCR3-positive than in CXCR3-negative naive cells. TRBV-TRBJ usage was similar across naive CXCR3 subsets but distinct in memory cells.

CD45RO-CCR7+CD27+CD95- was the phenotype of naive CD8+ T cells. The sample consisted of naive CXCR3+ CD8+ T cells from blood. Subset in this sample: CD45RO-CCR7+CD27+CD95- naive CD8+ T cells expressing CXCR3 (TNR3+). The rearrangement joins TRBV7-9 to TRBJ1-1. This TCR derives from a human donor in good health. Some clones in this sample may be carry-over from other donors' samples. The CDR3 sequence is CASSSPDEAFF.